Each of the 2 T cell receptor beta chains below was sequenced from the same sample in a study of OX40 agonist ivuxolimab in advanced cancers. Sequenced by immunoSEQ multiplex PCR; TCRdb stores in-frame clones only, minus some. The sample includes roughly 45,000 clones, approximately 84% of them seen just once. The sequencing used CD4+ or CD8+ T cells sorted from blood, collected in a trial of the OX40 agonist ivuxolimab. The source of these receptors is an adult with an advanced solid tumor such as melanoma, head and neck, liver or kidney cancer.

In its sample, this clone was seen a few times. The CDR3 loop reads CASSRGDSGGQPQHF. CDR3 bases: TGCGCCAGCAGCCGCGGGGACTCCGGGGGGCAGCCCCAGCATTTT. The chain joins TRBV4-1 to TRBJ1-5; tentatively, D is TRBD1 (5 bases). The V gene lost 4 bases and the J gene lost 7 bases, with 17 bases spanning the gap. Looked up from germline, CDR1 is MGHRA and CDR2 is YSYEKL. This CDR3 spans 15 amino acids.

The rearrangement uses TRBV18 and TRBJ2-5; TRBD1 is a possible D gene (6 bases). CDR1 is KGHSH and CDR2 is LQKENI in the germline V gene. The ends were cut back, 0 bases at V and 1 base at J, with 9 bases in the middle. The CDR3 runs 15 residues. The CDR3 here is CASSPPKGGQETQYF. The CDR3 region has the DNA TGTGCCAGCTCACCACCGAAAGGGGGCCAAGAGACCCAGTACTTC.